The sequence of this TCR beta chain was determined in a study of blood T cell repertoires in COVID-19. About the study: Specimens from acute and convalescent COVID-19 originated in the United States, Italy and Spain. Sources were T cells, B-cell-depleted T cells, or PBMCs; the material itself was cDNA or gDNA.

TCRdb keeps only in-frame clones here, not all; method: immunoSEQ multiplex PCR. The data contain about 98,000 clones, around 75% of them seen just once; the ten biggest clones take up around a quarter. Source material: peripheral blood. This clonotype originated in a man aged 70 or older with acute or convalescent COVID-19.

This chain's CDR3 is CASSLGTVNTEAFF. The CDR3 DNA sequence: TGCGCCAGCAGCTTGGGGACAGTGAACACTGAAGCTTTCTTT. The chain carries TRBV5-1 and TRBJ1-1, with a tentative D call TRBD1 (6 bases). Per germline, CDR1 SGHRS and CDR2 YFSETQ. This CDR3 contains 14 residues. With 0 bases removed from V and 0 bases from J, the gap between germline ends came to 6 bases. The full variable domain, completed using reference TRBV5-1 and TRBJ1-1, is KAGVTQTPRYLIKTRGQQVTLSCSPISGHRSVSWYQQTPGQGLQFLFEYFSETQRNKGNFPGRFSGRQFSNSRSEMNVSTLELGDSALYLCASSLGTVNTEAFFGQGTRLTVV.